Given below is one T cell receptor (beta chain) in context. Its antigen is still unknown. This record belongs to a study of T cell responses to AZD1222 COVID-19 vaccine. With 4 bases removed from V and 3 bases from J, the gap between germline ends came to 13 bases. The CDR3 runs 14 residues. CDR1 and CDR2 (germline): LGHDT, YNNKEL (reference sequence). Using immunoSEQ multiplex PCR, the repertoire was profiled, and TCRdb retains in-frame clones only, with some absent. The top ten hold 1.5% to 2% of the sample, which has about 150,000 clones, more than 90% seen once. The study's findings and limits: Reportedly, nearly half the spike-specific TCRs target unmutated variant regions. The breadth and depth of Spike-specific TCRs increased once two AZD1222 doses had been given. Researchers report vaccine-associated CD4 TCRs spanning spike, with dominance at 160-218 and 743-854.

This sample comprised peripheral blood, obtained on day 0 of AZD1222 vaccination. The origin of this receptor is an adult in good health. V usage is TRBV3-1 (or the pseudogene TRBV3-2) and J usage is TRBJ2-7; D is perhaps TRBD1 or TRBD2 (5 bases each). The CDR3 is CASSLGWGYYEQYF. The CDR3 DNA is TGTGCCAGCAGCCTCGGATGGGGGTACTACGAGCAGTACTTC.